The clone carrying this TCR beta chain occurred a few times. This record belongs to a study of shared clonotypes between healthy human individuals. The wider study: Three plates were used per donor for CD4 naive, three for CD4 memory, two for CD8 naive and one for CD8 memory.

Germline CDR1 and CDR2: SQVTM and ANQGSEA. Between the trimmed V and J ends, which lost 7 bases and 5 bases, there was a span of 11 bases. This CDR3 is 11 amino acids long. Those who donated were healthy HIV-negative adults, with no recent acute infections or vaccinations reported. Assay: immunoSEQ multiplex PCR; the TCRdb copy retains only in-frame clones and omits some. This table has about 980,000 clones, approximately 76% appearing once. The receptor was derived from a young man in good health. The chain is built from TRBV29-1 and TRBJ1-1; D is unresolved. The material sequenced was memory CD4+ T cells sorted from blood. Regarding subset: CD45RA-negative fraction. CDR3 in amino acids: CSGVLETEAFF. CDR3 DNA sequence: TGCAGCGGTGTCTTGGAGACTGAAGCTTTCTTT. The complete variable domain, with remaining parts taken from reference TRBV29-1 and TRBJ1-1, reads SAVISQKPSRDICQRGTSLTIQCQVDSQVTMMFWYRQQPGQSLTLIATANQGSEATYESGFVIDKFPISRPNLTFSTLTVSNMSPEDSSIYLCSGVLETEAFFGQGTRLTVV.